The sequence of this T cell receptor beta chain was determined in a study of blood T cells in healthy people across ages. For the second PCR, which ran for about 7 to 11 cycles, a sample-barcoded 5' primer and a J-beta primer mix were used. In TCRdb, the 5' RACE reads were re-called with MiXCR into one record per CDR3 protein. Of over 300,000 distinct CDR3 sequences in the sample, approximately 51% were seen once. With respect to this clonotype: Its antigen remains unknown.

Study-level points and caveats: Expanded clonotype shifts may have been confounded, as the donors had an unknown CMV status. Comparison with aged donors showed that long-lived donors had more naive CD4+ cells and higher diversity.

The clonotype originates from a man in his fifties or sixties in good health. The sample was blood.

The DNA for the CDR3 is TGTGCCAGCAGCTCCCTTCCGGTAAACTATGGCTACACCTTC. Translation gives CASSSLPVNYGYTF. The rearrangement joins TRBV2 to TRBJ1-2; no firm D call. Trimming shortened V by 6 bases and J by 2 bases, and 13 bases separated the two germline ends. In germline, CDR1 is SNHLY, CDR2 FYNNEI. CDR3 size: 14 residues.